A single sample is the source of the 5 T cell receptor beta chains below, sequenced in a study of a mutant IDH1 vaccine in newly diagnosed glioma. Antigens for these TCRs are unknown. The repertoire was sequenced with immunoSEQ multiplex PCR; TCRdb's copy has only in-frame clones and lacks some. There are 35,000 to 40,000 clones in the sample; 81% occur only once, and about 5% lies in the top ten. Time point described: week 23, last vaccination. In every dose of vaccine, 300 ug of mutant IDH1 20-mer peptide was given alongside topical imiquimod. The sequences come from PBMCs, collected from a glioma patient whose treatment included an IDH1 peptide vaccine. The receptors come from a man aged 40-49 years with glioma.

The rearrangement uses TRBV29-1 and TRBJ2-7; TRBD1 aligns across 8 bases. Germline loops: CDR1 SQVTM, CDR2 ANQGSEA. Trimming at V came to 2 bases and at J to 1 base, leaving 7 bases not matched to a gene. The CDR3 consists of 15 residues. CDR3 coding DNA: TGCAGCGTTGAAAACCCCGGACAGGGATCCTACGAGCAGTACTTC. It yields the protein CSVENPGQGSYEQYF.

In DNA form, the CDR3 reads TGTGCCAGCAGTTACACACAGGGGGCAGGCACCGGGGAGCTGTTTTTT. Protein product: CASSYTQGAGTGELFF. The chain is built from TRBV6-6 and TRBJ2-2, with 9 bases identical to TRBD1. V gave up 2 bases and J gave up 4 bases; unmatched junction bases: 5. The CDR3 is 16 residues long. In germline, CDR1 is MNHNY, CDR2 SVGAGI (reference sequence).

The genes are TRBV13 and TRBJ2-5; TRBD2 agrees at 10 bases. Per germline, CDR1 PRHDT and CDR2 FYEKMQ (reference sequence). Unmatched junction bases numbered 7, after V lost 2 bases and J lost 4 bases. The CDR3 loop spans 16 amino acids. The CDR3 here is CASSLYTSGVPETQYF. CDR3 DNA sequence: TGTGCCAGCAGCTTATATACTAGCGGGGTACCAGAGACCCAGTACTTC.

With respect to this clone: This sample also contains other DNA sequences that code for the same CDR3. The genes are TRBV6-6 and TRBJ2-7; 8 bases are shared with TRBD2. Looked up from germline, CDR1 is MNHNY and CDR2 is SVGAGI (reference sequence). The CDR3 is 14 residues long. The V and J ends lost 6 bases and 3 bases, in that order; junction bases with no gene match: 7. The DNA of the CDR3 is TGTGCCAGCAGCCTAGCGGGTGTACTCTACGAGCAGTACTTC. Residues: CASSLAGVLYEQYF.

The chain is built from TRBV4-3 and TRBJ2-7, with 8 positions matching TRBD1. The CDR3 spans 19 residues. The V gene's germline CDR1 is LGHNA and CDR2 YSLEER. With 1 base clipped from V and 2 bases from J, the junction kept 16 bases outside the gene matches. CDR3: CASSQGGVILQGDPYEQYF. The CDR3 DNA sequence: TGCGCCAGCAGCCAAGGAGGAGTCATTTTACAGGGGGATCCCTACGAGCAGTACTTC.